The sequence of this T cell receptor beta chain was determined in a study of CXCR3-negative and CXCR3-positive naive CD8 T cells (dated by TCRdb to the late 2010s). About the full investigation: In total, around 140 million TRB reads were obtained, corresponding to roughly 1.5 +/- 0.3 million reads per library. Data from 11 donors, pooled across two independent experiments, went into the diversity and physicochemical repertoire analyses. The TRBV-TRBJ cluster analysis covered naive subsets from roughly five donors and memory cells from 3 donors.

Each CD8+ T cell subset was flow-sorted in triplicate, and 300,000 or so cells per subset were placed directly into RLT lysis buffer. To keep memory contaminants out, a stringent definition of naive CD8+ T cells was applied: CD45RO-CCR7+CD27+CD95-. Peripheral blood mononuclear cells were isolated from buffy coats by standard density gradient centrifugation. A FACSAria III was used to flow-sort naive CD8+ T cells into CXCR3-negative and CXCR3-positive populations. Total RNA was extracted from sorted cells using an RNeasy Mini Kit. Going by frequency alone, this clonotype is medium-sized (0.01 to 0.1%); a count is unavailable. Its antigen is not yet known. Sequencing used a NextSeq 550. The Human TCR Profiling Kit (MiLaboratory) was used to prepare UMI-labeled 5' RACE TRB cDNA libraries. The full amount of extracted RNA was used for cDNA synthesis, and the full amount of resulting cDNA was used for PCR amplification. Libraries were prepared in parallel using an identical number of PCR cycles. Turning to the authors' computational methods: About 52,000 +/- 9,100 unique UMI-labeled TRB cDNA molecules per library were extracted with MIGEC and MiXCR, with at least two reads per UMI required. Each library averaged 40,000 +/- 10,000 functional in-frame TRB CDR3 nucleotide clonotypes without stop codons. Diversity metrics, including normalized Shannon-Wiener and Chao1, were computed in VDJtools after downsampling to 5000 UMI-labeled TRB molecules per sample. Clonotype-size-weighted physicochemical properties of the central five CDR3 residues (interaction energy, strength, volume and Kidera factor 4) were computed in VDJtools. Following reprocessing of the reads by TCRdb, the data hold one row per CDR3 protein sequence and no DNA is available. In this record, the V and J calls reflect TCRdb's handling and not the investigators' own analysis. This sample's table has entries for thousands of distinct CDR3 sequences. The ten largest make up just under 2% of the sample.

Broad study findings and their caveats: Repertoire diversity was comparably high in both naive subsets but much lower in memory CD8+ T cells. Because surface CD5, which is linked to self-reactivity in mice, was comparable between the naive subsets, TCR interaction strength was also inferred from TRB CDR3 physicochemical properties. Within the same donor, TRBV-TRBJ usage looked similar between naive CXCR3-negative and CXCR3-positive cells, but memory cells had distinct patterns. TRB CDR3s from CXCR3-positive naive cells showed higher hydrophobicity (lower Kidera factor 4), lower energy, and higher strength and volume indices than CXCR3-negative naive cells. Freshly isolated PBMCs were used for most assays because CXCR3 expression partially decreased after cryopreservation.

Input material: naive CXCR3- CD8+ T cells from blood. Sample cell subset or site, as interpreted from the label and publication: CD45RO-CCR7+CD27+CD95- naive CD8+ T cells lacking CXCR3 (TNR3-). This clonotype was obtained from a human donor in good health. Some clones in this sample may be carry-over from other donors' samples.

The CDR3 region has the sequence CATQGTANTGELFF. The chain is encoded by TRBV2 joined to TRBJ2-2; no DNA is available, so the TRBD1 call from TCRdb remains unchecked. The CDR3 has 14 amino acids, counting the end cysteine and phenylalanine. There is no recorded DNA. The germline V gene yields SNHLY for CDR1 and FYNNEI for CDR2.